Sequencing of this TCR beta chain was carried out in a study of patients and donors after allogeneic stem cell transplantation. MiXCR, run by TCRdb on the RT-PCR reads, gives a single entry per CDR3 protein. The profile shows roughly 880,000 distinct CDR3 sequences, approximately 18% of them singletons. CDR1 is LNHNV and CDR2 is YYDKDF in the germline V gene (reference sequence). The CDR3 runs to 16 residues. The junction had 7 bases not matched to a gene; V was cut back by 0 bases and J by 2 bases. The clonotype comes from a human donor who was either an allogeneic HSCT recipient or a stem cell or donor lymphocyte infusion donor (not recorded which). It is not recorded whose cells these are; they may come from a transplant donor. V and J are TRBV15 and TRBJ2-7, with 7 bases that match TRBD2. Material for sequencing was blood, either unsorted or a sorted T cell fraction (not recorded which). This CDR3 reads CATSRDTASGTYEQYF. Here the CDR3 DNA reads TGTGCCACCAGCAGAGATACGGCTAGCGGAACCTACGAGCAGTACTTC.